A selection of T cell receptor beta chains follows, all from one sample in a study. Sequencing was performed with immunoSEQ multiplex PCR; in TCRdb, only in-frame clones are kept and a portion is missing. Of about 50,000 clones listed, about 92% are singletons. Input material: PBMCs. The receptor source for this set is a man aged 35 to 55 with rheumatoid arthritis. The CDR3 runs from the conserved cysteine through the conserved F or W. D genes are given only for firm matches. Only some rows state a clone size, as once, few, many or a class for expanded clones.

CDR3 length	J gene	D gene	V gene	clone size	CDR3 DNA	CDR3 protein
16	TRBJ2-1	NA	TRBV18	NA	TGTGCCAGCTCACCCATGATGGGACAAGCCTACAATGAGCAGTTCTTC	CASSPMMGQAYNEQFF
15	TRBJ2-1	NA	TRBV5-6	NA	TGTGCCAGCAGCGACAGGCGGACAATCTACAATGAGCAGTTCTTC	CASSDRRTIYNEQFF
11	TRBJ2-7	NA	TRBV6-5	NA	TGTGCCAGCAGTTCCTTGAACGAGCAGTACTTC	CASSSLNEQYF
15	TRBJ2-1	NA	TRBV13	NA	TGTGCCAGCAGCTCCGATGTAATCCCGGCCAATGAGCAGTTCTTC	CASSSDVIPANEQFF
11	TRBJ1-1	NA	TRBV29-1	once	TGCAGTGGACGGGTGAACACTGAAGCTTTCTTT	CSGRVNTEAFF
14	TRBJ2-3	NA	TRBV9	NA	TGTGCCAGCAGCGTAGGGTCAACCACAGATACGCAGTATTTT	CASSVGSTTDTQYF
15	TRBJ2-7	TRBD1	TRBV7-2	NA	TGTGCCAGCAGCTTAGGACAGGGACCCTCCTACGAGCAGTACTTC	CASSLGQGPSYEQYF
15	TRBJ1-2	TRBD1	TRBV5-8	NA	TGTGCCAGCAGCTCCGACAGGGGCCTACACTATGGCTACACCTTC	CASSSDRGLHYGYTF
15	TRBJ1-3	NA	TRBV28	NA	TGTGCCAGCAGTTCCCCTGGGGCAGGTGGAAACACCATATATTTT	CASSSPGAGGNTIYF
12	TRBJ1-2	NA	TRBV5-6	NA	TGTGCCAGCAGCCTCCAGACCTATGGCTACACCTTC	CASSLQTYGYTF
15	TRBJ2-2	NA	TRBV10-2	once	TGCGCCAGCACAGTTCCAGCGAGTGGAACCGGGGAGCTGTTTTTT	CASTVPASGTGELFF
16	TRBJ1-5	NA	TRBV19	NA	TGTGCCAGTAGTCCCGAGCTTTCCCGGTCCAATCAGCCCCAGCATTTT	CASSPELSRSNQPQHF
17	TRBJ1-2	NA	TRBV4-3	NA	TGCGCCAGCAGCCCCGACAGGAGATACACAACTAACTATGGCTACACCTTC	CASSPDRRYTTNYGYTF
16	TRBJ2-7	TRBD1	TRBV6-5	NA	TGTGCCAGCAGCTACTCCCCGGGACAGCGCTCCTACGAGCAGTACTTC	CASSYSPGQRSYEQYF
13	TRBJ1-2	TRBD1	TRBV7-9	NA	TGTGCCAGCAGCTTGTGGGACAGGGCCGGCTACACCTTC	CASSLWDRAGYTF
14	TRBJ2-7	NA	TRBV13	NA	TGTGCCAGCAGATATAGCGGCCACTCCTACGAGCAGTACTTC	CASRYSGHSYEQYF
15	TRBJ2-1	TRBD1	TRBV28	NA	TGTGCCAGCACCAGCGGGGACAGGGCCTACAATGAGCAGTTCTTC	CASTSGDRAYNEQFF
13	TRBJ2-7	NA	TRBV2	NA	TGTGCCAGCAGTGAAGCGGGGTTCTACGAGCAGTACTTC	CASSEAGFYEQYF
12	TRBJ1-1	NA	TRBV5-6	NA	TGTGCCAGCAGCTTCGGCTACACTGAAGCTTTCTTT	CASSFGYTEAFF
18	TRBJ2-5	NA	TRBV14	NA	TGTGCCAGCCGGGGGCGCAAGGAGGGTGAACCACCCTGGGAGACCCAGTACTTC	CASRGRKEGEPPWETQYF
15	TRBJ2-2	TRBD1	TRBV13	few	TGTGCCAGCAGCTTAGGGACAGGGGGCACCGGGGAGCTGTTTTTT	CASSLGTGGTGELFF
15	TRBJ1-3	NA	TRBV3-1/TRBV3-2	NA	TGTGCCAGCAGCCACAGGGTCGCAGCTGGAAACACCATATATTTT	CASSHRVAAGNTIYF
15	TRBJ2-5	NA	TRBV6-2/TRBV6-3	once	TGTGCCAGCAGTTCCCCGGGGCAGTTCCAAGAGACCCAGTACTTC	CASSSPGQFQETQYF
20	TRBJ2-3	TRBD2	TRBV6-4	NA	TGTGCCAGCAGTGACTCGTGGACTAGCGGGGGGGTAAGTGGCACAGATACGCAGTATTTT	CASSDSWTSGGVSGTDTQYF
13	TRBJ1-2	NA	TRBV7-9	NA	TGTGCCAGCAGCTTAGAGGTGGACTATGGCTACACCTTC	CASSLEVDYGYTF
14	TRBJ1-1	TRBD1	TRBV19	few	TGTGCCAGTAGACGACAGGGGATGAACACTGAAGCTTTCTTT	CASRRQGMNTEAFF
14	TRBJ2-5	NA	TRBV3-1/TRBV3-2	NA	TGTGCCAGCAGCCAACTTAGCGGACAAGAGACCCAGTACTTC	CASSQLSGQETQYF
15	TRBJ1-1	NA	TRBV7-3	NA	TGTGCCAGCAGCTTATTAGGACCGCAGAACACTGAAGCTTTCTTT	CASSLLGPQNTEAFF
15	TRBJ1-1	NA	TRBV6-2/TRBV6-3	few	TGTGCCAGCAGTCAGTCAGAGACTTTGAACACTGAAGCTTTCTTT	CASSQSETLNTEAFF
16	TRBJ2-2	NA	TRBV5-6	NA	TGTGCCAGCAGCTTGGCATTGTTAGCGAACACCGGGGAGCTGTTTTTT	CASSLALLANTGELFF
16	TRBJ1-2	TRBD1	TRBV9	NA	TGTGCCAGCAGCGTACAAGCCGGGACAGGGTTCTATGGCTACACCTTC	CASSVQAGTGFYGYTF
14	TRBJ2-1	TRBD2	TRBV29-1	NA	TGCAGCGTCAGACTAGCGGGAGACTACAATGAGCAGTTCTTC	CSVRLAGDYNEQFF
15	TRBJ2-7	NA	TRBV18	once	TGTGCCAGCTCACCATCATTCGGACGGGCCTACGAGCAGTACTTC	CASSPSFGRAYEQYF
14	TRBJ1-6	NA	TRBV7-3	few	TGTGCCAGCAGCTTAATGGGGAGTGATTCACCCCTCCACTTT	CASSLMGSDSPLHF
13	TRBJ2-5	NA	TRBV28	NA	TGTGCCACCGCGGGGATAGTGGAAGAGACCCAGTACTTC	CATAGIVEETQYF